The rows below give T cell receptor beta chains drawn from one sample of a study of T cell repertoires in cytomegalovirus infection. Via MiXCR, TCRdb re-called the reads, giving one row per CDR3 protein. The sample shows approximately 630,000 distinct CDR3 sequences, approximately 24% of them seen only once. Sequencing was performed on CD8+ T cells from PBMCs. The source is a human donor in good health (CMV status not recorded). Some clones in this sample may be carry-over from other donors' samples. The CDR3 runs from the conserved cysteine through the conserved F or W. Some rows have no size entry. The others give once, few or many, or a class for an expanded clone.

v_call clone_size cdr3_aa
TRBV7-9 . CASSSPGWNTEAFF
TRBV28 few CASSWGHLNQPQHF
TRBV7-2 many CASSSPGGSTEAFF
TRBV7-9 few CASSSRTGFGETQYF
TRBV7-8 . CASSPEDRGNQPQHF
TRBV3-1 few CASSQDRLVRTGELFF
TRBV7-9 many CASESLGLAPTGELFF
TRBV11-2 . CASSLDPQGQGARFGYTF
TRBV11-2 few CASSSGVANEQFF
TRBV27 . CASVGLAGYNEQFF
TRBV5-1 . CANSWGASSYNEQFF
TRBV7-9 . CASSSPDGTGELFF
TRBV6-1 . CASQGAVGSYNKQFF
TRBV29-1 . CSGTTGSNEKLFF
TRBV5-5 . CASSSDVNQPQHF
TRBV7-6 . CASSLRRGEEKLFF
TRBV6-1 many CASGGLAGSTDTQYF
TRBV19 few CASSGYTEAFF
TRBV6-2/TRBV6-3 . CASSPRNGPSTPLHF
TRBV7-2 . CASSGAGGTDTQYF
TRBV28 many CASSFRDSYNEQFF
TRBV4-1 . CASSQEGPVSNQPQHF
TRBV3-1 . CASSQGIGQPDSYGYTF
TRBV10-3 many CAISGTSGIYEQYF
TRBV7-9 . CASSLAQTNTEAFF
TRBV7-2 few CASSLGAPGQPTDTQYF
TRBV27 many CASSVQGVTYNEQFF
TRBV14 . CASSHTTQGRYGYTF
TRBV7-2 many CASSLVPPGQGRENEKLFF
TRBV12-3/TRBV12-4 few CASSEASGELFF
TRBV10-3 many CAISEPKGTGKNIQYF
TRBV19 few CAGPRSSYNSPLHF
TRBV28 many CASSFYGTTDTQYF
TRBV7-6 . CASSPRQKMNTEAFF
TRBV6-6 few CASSYGPNEQYF
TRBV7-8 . CASSSPPSSGGGWGTDTQYF
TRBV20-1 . CSARAEYEQYF
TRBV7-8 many CASSFKAGTGAPPEQFF
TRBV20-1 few CSAPGLPRGYTF
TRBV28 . CASTPDNLPTDTQYF
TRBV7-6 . CASSSSRMNTGELFF
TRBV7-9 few CASSLAGENTGELFF
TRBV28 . CASSFGLAGGSYNEQFF
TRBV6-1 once CASSEERLAYETQYF
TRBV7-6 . CANSLPSLNTEAFF
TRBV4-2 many CASNGGSSYEQYF
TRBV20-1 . CSARDPPRRTQETQYF
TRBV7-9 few CASSSGTGGTF
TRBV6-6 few CASSYSTGEEDQPQHF
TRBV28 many CASSLGTGELETQYF
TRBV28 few CASSLIALAGGDTQYF